The source of this T cell receptor beta chain is a study of OX40 agonist ivuxolimab in advanced cancers. At the level of the study: Partial responses occurred in Three dose-escalation patients, one with hepatocellular carcinoma and two with cutaneous melanoma. Findings of the study overall: Part of the nonresponder group also had normalized T-cell clonal expansion that was low.

A note on this clone: Its matching antigen is unknown.

Profiled with immunoSEQ multiplex PCR; TCRdb holds only in-frame clones, not every one. The sample includes 85,000 to 95,000 clones, roughly 91% of them seen just once. CDR1 is MNHNY and CDR2 is SVGAGI in the germline V gene (reference sequence). Trimming took off 2 bases at V and 2 bases at J, with 13 bases between the two ends. This CDR3 comprises 15 residues. The V gene is TRBV6-6, the J gene TRBJ2-7, with D possibly being TRBD1 (5 bases). The sequence derives from an adult with an advanced solid tumor such as melanoma, head and neck, liver or kidney cancer. Sequenced material: CD4+ or CD8+ T cells sorted from blood, taken in a trial of the OX40 agonist ivuxolimab. The CDR3 DNA sequence: TGTGCCAGCAGTTACCCGACGGAGACAGCCTACGAGCAGTACTTC. This codes for CASSYPTETAYEQYF.